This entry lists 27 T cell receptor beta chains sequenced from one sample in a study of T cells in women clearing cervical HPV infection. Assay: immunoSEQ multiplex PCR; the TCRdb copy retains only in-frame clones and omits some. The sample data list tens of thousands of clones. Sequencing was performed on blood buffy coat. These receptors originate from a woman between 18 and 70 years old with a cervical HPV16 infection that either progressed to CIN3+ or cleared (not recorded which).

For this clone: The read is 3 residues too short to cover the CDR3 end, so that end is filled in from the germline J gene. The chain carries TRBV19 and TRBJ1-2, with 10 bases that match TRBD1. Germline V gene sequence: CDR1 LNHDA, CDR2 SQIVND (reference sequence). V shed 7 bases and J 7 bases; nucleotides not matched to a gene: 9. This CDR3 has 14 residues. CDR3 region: CASKGWDRGFGYTF. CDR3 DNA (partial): TGTGCCAGTAAAGGATGGGACAGGGGTTTTGGC.

The DNA read from the CDR3 is TGCAGCGTTGTTTGGGGGGGACCAAATTCACCA. Translation: CSVVWGGPNSP. The complete CDR3 protein is CSVVWGGPNSPLFF. The rearrangement uses TRBV29-1 and TRBJ1-4; a possible D gene is TRBD1 (5 bases). From the germline J gene comes the end of the CDR3, since the read stops 3 residues before it. The CDR3 extends over 14 amino acids. Germline lookup yields CDR1 SQVTM and CDR2 ANQGSEA.

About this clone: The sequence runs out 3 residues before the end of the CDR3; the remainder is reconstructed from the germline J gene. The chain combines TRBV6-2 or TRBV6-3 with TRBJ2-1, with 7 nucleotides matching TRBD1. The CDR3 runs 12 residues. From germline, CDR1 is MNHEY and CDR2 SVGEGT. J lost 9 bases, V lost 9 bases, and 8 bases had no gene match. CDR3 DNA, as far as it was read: TGTGCCAGTACCGGGACAGACGGTGAG. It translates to CASTGTDGE. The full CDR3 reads CASTGTDGEQFF.

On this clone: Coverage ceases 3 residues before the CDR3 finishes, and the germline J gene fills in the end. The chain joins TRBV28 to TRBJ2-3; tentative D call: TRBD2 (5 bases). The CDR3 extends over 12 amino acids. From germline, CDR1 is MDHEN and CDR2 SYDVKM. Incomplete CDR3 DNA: TGTGCCAGCAGTCCCGCGGCGGGCCCG. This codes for CASSPAAGP. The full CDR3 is CASSPAAGPQYF.

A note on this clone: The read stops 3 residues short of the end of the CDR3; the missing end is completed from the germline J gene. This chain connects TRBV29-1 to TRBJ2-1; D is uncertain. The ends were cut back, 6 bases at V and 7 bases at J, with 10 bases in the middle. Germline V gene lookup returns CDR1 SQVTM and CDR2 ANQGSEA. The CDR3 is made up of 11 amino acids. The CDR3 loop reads CSVPRLNEQFF. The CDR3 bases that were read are TGCAGCGTACCCAGGTTGAATGAG.

CDR3 amino acids: CASSIGLAGGGETQYF. The DNA read from the CDR3 is TGTGCCAGTAGTATCGGACTAGCGGGAGGGGGGGAGACG. This sequence joins TRBV19 and TRBJ2-3, with 15 bases lining up with TRBD2. Read sequence stops 3 residues before the CDR3 end, and the germline J gene provides the missing end. The CDR3 consists of 16 residues. Germline CDR1 reads LNHDA; CDR2 reads SQIVND (reference sequence).

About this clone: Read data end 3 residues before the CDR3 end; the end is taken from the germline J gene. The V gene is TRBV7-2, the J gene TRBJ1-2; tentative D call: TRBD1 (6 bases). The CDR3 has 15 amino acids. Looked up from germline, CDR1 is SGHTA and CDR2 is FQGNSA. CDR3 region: CASSSGTSDSYDYTF. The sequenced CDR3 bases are TGTGCCAGCAGCAGTGGGACATCCGATTCCTACGAC.

CDR3 protein: CASSRLSNEETQYF. CDR3 DNA, as far as it was read: TGTGCCAGTAGCAGACTGTCGAACGAAGAGACG. The chain joins TRBV19 to TRBJ2-3; no firm D call. With the read ending 3 residues before the CDR3 end, the germline J gene is used to fill in that end. This CDR3 has 14 residues. Germline CDR1 is LNHDA and CDR2 is SQIVND (reference sequence). The entire variable domain, with the rest obtained from reference TRBV19 and TRBJ2-3, is as follows: DGGITQSPKYLFRKEGQNVTLSCEQNLNHDAMYWYRQDPGQGLRLIYYSQIVNDFQKGDIAEGYSVSREKKESFPLTVTSAQKNPTAFYLCASSRLSNEETQYFGPGTRLTVL.

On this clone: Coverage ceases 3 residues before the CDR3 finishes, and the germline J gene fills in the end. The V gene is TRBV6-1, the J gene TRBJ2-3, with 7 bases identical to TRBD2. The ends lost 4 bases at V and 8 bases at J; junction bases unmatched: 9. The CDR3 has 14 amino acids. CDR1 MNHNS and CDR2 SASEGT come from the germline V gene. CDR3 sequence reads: CASSGSGPGRTQYF. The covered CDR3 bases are TGTGCCAGCAGTGGTAGCGGGCCTGGGCGTACG.

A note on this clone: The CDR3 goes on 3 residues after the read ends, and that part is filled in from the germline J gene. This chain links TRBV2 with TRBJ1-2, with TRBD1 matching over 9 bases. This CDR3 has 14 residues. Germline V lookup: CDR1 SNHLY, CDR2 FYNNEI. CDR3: CASRDRGYFDDYTF. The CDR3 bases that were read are TGTGCCAGCAGAGACAGGGGGTATTTCGATGAC.

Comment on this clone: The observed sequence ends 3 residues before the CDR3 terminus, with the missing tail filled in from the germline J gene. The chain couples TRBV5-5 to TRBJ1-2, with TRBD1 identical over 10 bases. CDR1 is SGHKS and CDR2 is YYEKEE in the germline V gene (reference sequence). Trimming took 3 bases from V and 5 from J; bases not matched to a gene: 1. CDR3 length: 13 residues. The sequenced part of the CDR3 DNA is TGTGCCAGCAGCTGGGGACAGGGGTATGGC. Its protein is CASSWGQGYG. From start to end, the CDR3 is CASSWGQGYGYTF.

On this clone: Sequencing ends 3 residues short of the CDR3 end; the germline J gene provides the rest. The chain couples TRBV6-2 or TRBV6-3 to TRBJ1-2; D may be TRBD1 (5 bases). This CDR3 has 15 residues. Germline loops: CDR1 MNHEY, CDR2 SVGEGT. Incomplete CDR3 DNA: TGTGCCAGCAGTTACTCCGGGGGGAAAAGCTACGAC. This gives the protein CASSYSGGKSYD. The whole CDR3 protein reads CASSYSGGKSYDYTF.

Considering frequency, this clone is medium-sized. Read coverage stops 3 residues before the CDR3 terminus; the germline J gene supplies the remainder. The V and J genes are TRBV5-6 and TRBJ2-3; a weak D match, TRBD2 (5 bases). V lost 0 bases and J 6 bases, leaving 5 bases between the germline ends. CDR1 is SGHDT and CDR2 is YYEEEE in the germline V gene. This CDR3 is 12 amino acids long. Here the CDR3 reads CASSLGGDTQYF. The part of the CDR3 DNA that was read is TGTGCCAGCAGCTTGGGAGGGGATACG.

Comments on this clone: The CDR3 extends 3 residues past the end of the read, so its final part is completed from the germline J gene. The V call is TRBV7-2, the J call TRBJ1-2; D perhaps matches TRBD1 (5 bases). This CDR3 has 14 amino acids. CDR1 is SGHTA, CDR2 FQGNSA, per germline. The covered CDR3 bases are TGTGCCAGCGTCCTCGGGACTAGCGGTTACGAC. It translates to CASVLGTSGYD. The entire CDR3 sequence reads CASVLGTSGYDYTF.

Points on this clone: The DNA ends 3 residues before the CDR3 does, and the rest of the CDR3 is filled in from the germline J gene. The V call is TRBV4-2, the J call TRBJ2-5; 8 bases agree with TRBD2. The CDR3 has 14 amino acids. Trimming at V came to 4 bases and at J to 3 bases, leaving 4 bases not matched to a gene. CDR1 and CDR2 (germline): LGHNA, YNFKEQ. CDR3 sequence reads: CASSPGLGKETQYF. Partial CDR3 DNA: TGTGCCAGCAGCCCGGGACTAGGGAAAGAGACC.

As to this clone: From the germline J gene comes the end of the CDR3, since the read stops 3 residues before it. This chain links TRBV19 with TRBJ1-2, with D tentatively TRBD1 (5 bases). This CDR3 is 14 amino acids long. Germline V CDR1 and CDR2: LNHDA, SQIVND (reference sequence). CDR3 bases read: TGTGCCAGTAGTTCAGGACTAGCGGGACTCGAC. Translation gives CASSSGLAGLD. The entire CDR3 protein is CASSSGLAGLDYTF.

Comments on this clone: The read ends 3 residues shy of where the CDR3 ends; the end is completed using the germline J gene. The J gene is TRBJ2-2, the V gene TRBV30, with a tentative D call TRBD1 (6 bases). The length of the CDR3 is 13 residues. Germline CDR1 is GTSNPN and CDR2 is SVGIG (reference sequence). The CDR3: CAWSGQNNSPLFF. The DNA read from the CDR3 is TGTGCCTGGAGCGGACAGAATAATTCACCG.

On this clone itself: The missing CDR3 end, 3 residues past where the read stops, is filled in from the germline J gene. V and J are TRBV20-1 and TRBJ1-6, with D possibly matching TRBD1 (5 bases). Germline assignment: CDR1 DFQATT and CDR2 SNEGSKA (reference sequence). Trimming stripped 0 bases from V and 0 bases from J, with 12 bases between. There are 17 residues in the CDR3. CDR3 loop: CSARDRQPSSYNSPLHF. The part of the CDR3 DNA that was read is TGCAGTGCTAGAGATCGACAGCCAAGCTCCTATAATTCACCC.

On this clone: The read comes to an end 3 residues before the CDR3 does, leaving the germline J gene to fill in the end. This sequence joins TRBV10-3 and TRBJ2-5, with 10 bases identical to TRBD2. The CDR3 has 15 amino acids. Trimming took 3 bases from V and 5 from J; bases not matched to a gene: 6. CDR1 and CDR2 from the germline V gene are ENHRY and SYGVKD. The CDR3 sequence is CAISDLAGVGETQYF. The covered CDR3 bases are TGTGCCATCAGTGACCTAGCGGGAGTTGGGGAGACC.

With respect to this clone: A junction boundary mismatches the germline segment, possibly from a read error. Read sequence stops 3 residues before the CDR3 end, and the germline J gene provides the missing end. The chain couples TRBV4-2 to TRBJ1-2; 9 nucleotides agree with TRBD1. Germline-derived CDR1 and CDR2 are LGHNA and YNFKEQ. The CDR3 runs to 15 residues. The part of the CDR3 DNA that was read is TGCGCCAGCAGCCGAGAGACAGGGGGTCGCTATGGC. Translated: CASSRETGGRYG. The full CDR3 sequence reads CASSRETGGRYGYTF.

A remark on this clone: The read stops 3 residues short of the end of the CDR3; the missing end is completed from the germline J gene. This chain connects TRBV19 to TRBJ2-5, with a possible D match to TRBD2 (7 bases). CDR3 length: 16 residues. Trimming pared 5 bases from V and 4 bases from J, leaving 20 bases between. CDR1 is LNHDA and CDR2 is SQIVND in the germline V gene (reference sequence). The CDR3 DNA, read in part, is TGTGCCAGTAGTCCCTCGGGGGGCGCCCGGACAGAGACC. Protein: CASSPSGGARTET. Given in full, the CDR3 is CASSPSGGARTETQYF.

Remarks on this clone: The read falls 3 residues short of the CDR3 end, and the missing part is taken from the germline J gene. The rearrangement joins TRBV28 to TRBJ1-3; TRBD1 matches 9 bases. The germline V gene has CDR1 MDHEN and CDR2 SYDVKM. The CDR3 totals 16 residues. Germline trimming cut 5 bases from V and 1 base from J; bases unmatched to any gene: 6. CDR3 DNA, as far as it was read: TGTGCCAGCAGTGGGCCGGGACAGGGTTCTGGAAACACC. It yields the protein CASSGPGQGSGNT. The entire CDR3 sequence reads CASSGPGQGSGNTIYF.

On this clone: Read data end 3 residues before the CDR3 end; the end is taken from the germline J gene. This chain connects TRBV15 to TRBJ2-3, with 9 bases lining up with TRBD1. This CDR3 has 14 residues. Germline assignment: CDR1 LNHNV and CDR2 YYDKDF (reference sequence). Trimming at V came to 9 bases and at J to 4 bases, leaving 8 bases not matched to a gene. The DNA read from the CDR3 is TGTGCCACTCAAAAGGACAGGGGTTCAGATACG. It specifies CATQKDRGSDT. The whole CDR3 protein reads CATQKDRGSDTQYF.

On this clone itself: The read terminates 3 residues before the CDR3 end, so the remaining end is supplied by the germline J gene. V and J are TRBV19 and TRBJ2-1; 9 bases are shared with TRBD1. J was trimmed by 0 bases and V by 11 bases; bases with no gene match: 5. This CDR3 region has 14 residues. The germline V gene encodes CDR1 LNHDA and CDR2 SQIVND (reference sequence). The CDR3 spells CAPKGQGSYNEQFF. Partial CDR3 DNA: TGTGCCCCCAAGGGACAGGGCTCCTACAATGAG. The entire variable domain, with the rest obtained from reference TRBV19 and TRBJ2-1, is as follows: DGGITQSPKYLFRKEGQNVTLSCEQNLNHDAMYWYRQDPGQGLRLIYYSQIVNDFQKGDIAEGYSVSREKKESFPLTVTSAQKNPTAFYLCAPKGQGSYNEQFFGPGTRLTVL.

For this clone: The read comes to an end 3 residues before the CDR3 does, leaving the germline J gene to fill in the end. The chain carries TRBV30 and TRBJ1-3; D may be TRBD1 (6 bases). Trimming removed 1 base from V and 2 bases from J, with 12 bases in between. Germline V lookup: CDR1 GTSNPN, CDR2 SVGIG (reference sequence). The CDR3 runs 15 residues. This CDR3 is CAWSAQQGAGNTIYF. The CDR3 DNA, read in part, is TGTGCCTGGAGTGCCCAACAGGGCGCTGGAAACACC.

Incomplete CDR3 DNA: TGTGCCTGGACCCGGGACAACTATGGT. Translation gives CAWTRDNYG. The whole CDR3 protein reads CAWTRDNYGQYF. V gene TRBV30 combines with J gene TRBJ2-4, with D tentatively TRBD1 (6 bases). The CDR3 end lies 3 residues beyond the end of the read and is filled in from the germline J gene. The V gene's germline CDR1 is GTSNPN and CDR2 SVGIG (reference sequence). The CDR3 totals 12 residues.

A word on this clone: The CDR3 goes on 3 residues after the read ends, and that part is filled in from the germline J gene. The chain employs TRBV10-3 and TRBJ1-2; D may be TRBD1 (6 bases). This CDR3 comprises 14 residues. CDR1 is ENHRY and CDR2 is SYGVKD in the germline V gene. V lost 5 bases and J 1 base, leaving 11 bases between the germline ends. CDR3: CAISFEGVNYGYTF. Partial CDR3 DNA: TGTGCCATCAGTTTTGAGGGGGTTAACTATGGC.